This record looks at one T cell receptor (beta chain) sequence and its context. Its antigen is unidentified. The sample comes from a study of shared clonotypes between healthy human individuals. Notes on the study in general: Generation of non-shared clonotypes was less probable than generation of clonotypes shared by all four donors.

Method: immunoSEQ multiplex PCR; TCRdb's copy keeps in-frame clones and lacks some. The sample contains about 1.5 million clones, approximately 98% of which appear only once. Trimming removed 1 base from V and 5 bases from J, with 9 bases in between. The CDR3 runs 14 residues. Germline V gives CDR1 LNHNV, CDR2 YYDKDF (reference sequence). This chain links TRBV15 with TRBJ2-1; no clear D gene. Source material: naive CD4+ T cells sorted from blood. As for subset: CD45RA+ positively selected. This TCR was recovered from a man in his thirties or forties in good health. CDR3 nucleotide sequence: TGTGCCACCAGCAGAGTCACGGCACACAATGAGCAGTTCTTC. Its protein product is CATSRVTAHNEQFF.